This TCR beta chain originates from a study of T and B cells in COVID-19 patients. Study as a whole: Critical illness requiring mechanical ventilation or extracorporeal membrane oxygenation affected three fifths of the roughly 20 active-infection patients. Points from the study as a whole: In COVID-19 patients, T cell receptor beta variable and joining gene use was reportedly strongly skewed.

TRB was amplified from about 250-500 ng of blood genomic DNA. By its share, this clonotype is medium-sized. Its antigen is currently unknown. TRB rearrangements were amplified by multiplex PCR with BIOMED2 TRB-A/B primers. TCRdb re-analysed the multiplex PCR reads in MiXCR, keeping a single row per CDR3 protein. Of 5,000 or so distinct CDR3 sequences listed, around 29% are singletons. The receptor was isolated from a human donor with active COVID-19. The sequenced sample was blood.

CDR3 protein: CASIEDLNTEAFF. The CDR3 DNA follows: TGTGCCAGTATCGAAGATTTGAACACTGAAGCTTTCTTT. This rearrangement joins TRBV19 to TRBJ1-1; D call uncertain. Germline CDR1 is LNHDA and CDR2 is SQIVND (reference sequence). The V end was cut by 7 bases, the J end by 0 bases, with 9 bases between. This CDR3 is 13 amino acids long.